This is a list of T cell receptor beta chains from one sample in a study of response to subunit inactivated influenza vaccine. TCRdb re-derived calls from the RT-PCR reads in MiXCR, one entry per CDR3 protein. The sample contains about 780,000 distinct CDR3 sequences, under 20% of which appear only once. The sequencing here drew on PBMCs from blood, taken 5 days after vaccination. The receptors shown here come from a man between 50 and 59 years old who received an inactivated influenza vaccine. The CDR3 runs from the conserved cysteine through the conserved F or W. The D gene is left open where the match is weak. Clone size is not always given. Where it is, it says once, few, many or a class for expanded clones.

clone_size d_call cdr3_length j_call v_call cdr3_nt cdr3_aa
few TRBD2 17 TRBJ2-2 TRBV4-3 TGCGCCAGCAGCTCGGTCGGGGCGGGAGGGCCATTTCGGGAGCTGTTTTTT CASSSVGAGGPFRELFF
- TRBD1 15 TRBJ2-5 TRBV12-3/TRBV12-4 TGTGCCAGCAGTTTAGGGGACAGGGCATTGGAGACCCAGTACTTC CASSLGDRALETQYF
many TRBD2 14 TRBJ2-7 TRBV12-3/TRBV12-4 TGTGCCAGCAGTTATGGCGGGAGTGGGTTGGAGCAGTACTTC CASSYGGSGLEQYF
few - 13 TRBJ1-1 TRBV20-1 TGCAGTGCGGAAGGGAGAATGAACACTGAAGCTTTCTTT CSAEGRMNTEAFF
- - 15 TRBJ1-2 TRBV4-2 TGTGCCAGCAGCTCCCCCCTTGAAGTAATCTATGGCTACACCTTC CASSSPLEVIYGYTF
many TRBD2 15 TRBJ2-1 TRBV4-3 TGCGCCAGCAGCCAGTTTAGCGGGAGTATCAATGAGCAGTTCTTC CASSQFSGSINEQFF
many - 15 TRBJ2-2 TRBV6-5 TGTGCCAGCAGTTCAGGGAATACGAACACCGGGGAGCTGTTTTTT CASSSGNTNTGELFF
few - 15 TRBJ2-7 TRBV7-8 TGTGCCAGCAGCTTAGGGGGGGACCGGTTCTACGAGCAGTACTTC CASSLGGDRFYEQYF
- - 14 TRBJ1-5 TRBV28 TGTGCCAGCAGTTTATACTCTAGCAATCAGCCCCAGCATTTT CASSLYSSNQPQHF
few - 15 TRBJ1-1 TRBV25-1 TGTGCCAGCAGCCCCCCCTGGGGCCCAGGCACTGAAGCTTTCTTT CASSPPWGPGTEAFF
- - 13 TRBJ2-7 TRBV4-3 TGCGCCAGCAGCCAAGCAATGGTCTACGAGCAGTACTTC CASSQAMVYEQYF
- - 15 TRBJ2-2 TRBV4-2 TGTGCCAGCAGCCTAGATACTCGGAACACCGGGGAGCTGTTTTTT CASSLDTRNTGELFF
few TRBD2 15 TRBJ2-7 TRBV5-1 TGCGCCAGCAGCTTGTTGGCGGGAGGATCCCACGAGCAGTACTTC CASSLLAGGSHEQYF
- TRBD1 15 TRBJ1-6 TRBV20-1 TGCAGTGCCACACGTACACAGGGGATTAATTCACCCCTCCACTTT CSATRTQGINSPLHF
few TRBD2 20 TRBJ2-1 TRBV9 TGTGCCAGCAGCCTGCGACTAGCGGGAGCTCCCGGGGGCTCCTACAATGAGCAGTTCTTC CASSLRLAGAPGGSYNEQFF
- TRBD2 13 TRBJ2-3 TRBV12-3/TRBV12-4 TGTGCCACCAAAACTAGCGGGACAGATACGCAGTATTTT CATKTSGTDTQYF
many TRBD2 14 TRBJ2-5 TRBV7-6 TGTGCCAGCAGCACTGGGACTACCCAAGAGACCCAGTACTTC CASSTGTTQETQYF
- - 14 TRBJ1-2 TRBV28 TGTGCCACCAGAGGGGTCGGGGGTGACTATGGCTACACCTTC CATRGVGGDYGYTF
- - 16 TRBJ2-2 TRBV30 TGTGCCTGGAGACGCTCCTCCCCACCGGGCACCGGGGAGCTGTTTTTT CAWRRSSPPGTGELFF
few - 13 TRBJ2-5 TRBV5-1 TGCGCCAGCAGTCCGGACGGCCGGGGGACCCAGTACTTC CASSPDGRGTQYF
- - 15 TRBJ1-1 TRBV5-1 TGCGCCAGCAGCATGGGAGGGTGGGGTAACACTGAAGCTTTCTTT CASSMGGWGNTEAFF
many - 13 TRBJ1-1 TRBV12-3/TRBV12-4 TGTGCCAGCAGTTACGGGCGGGACACTGAAGCTTTCTTT CASSYGRDTEAFF
- TRBD1 14 TRBJ2-7 TRBV6-1 TGTGCCAGGAGTCCGCCGGGACAGCTCTACGAGCAGTACTTC CARSPPGQLYEQYF
many TRBD2 15 TRBJ2-5 TRBV20-1 TGCAGTGCTAGAGATCCAGCGGGAGCCTGGGAGACCCAGTACTTC CSARDPAGAWETQYF
many TRBD1 15 TRBJ2-5 TRBV5-1 TGTGCCAGCAGCTTAGCCGGGACAGGGGAAGAGACCCAGTACTTC CASSLAGTGEETQYF
many - 16 TRBJ2-2 TRBV24-1 TGTGCCACCAGTGATTCCGGACGGAAGAACACCGGGGAGCTGTTTTTT CATSDSGRKNTGELFF
few TRBD1 14 TRBJ1-2 TRBV5-1 TGCGCCAGCAGCCGCGTTGGAACAGGGGTGGGCTACACCTTC CASSRVGTGVGYTF
- TRBD1 17 TRBJ1-1 TRBV2 TGTGCCACCAGCGGATCGGGACAGGTAGTTCCGAACACTGAAGCTTTCTTT CATSGSGQVVPNTEAFF
few TRBD2 19 TRBJ2-2 TRBV4-3 TGCGCCAGCAGCCAGCTGGTCGTCAGTAGCGGGGCGAACACCGGGGAGCTGTTTTTT CASSQLVVSSGANTGELFF
- TRBD2 15 TRBJ2-1 TRBV12-3/TRBV12-4 TGTGCCAGCACCCAGACTAGCGGGTCCTACAATGAGCAGTTCTTC CASTQTSGSYNEQFF
many - 13 TRBJ2-2 TRBV4-3 TGCGCCAGCAGCCAAGATGCGAGGGGGGAGCTGTTTTTT CASSQDARGELFF
- - 15 TRBJ2-7 TRBV5-1 TGCGCCAGCAGCCCGGGGTGGGTAGCAGTCTACGAGCAGTACTTC CASSPGWVAVYEQYF
few TRBD2 16 TRBJ2-1 TRBV5-1 TGCGCCAGCAGACACACTAGCGGGAAGTCCTACAATGAGCAGTTCTTC CASRHTSGKSYNEQFF
many TRBD2 15 TRBJ2-1 TRBV5-1 TGCGCCAGCAGCTTAGGCGGGGGGGTCGGCAATGAGCAGTTCTTC CASSLGGGVGNEQFF
- TRBD2 18 TRBJ2-1 TRBV20-1 TGCAGTGCTAGATTTTTTGGGGATAGTAGCGGGAGGGCCCATGAGCAGTTCTTC CSARFFGDSSGRAHEQFF
- - 13 TRBJ1-2 TRBV12-3/TRBV12-4 TGTGCCAGCAGTTTACAGCTGATGAGTGGCTACACCTTC CASSLQLMSGYTF
- - 16 TRBJ2-4 TRBV28 TGTGCCAGCAGTATGACCCTGCAGGGAATGGGAAACATTCAGTACTTC CASSMTLQGMGNIQYF
- - 15 TRBJ2-2 TRBV10-3 TGTGCCATCAGTCCTTCCGGCTCGAACACCGGGGAGCTGTTTTTT CAISPSGSNTGELFF
- TRBD1 15 TRBJ2-3 TRBV5-1 TGCGCCAGCAGCATCCGACAGGGCCGCACAGATACGCAGTATTTT CASSIRQGRTDTQYF
few - 16 TRBJ2-7 TRBV5-1 TGCGCCAGCAGCTTGGCTGTCAGGGATCCGGGCTACGAGCAGTACTTC CASSLAVRDPGYEQYF
- TRBD1 14 TRBJ2-1 TRBV9 TGTGCCAGCAGCGTAGGGGGGACAGGTAATGAGCAGTTCTTC CASSVGGTGNEQFF
many - 12 TRBJ2-2 TRBV12-3/TRBV12-4 TGTGCCAGCAGGACGAACACCGGGGAGCTGTTTTTT CASRTNTGELFF
- TRBD2 12 TRBJ2-7 TRBV20-1 TGCAGTGTCGTCGGGAGGACCTACGAGCAGTACTTC CSVVGRTYEQYF
- - 12 TRBJ2-7 TRBV7-2 TGTGCCAGCAGCCCACCGGGGGCACGGCAGTACTTC CASSPPGARQYF
- - 15 TRBJ2-4 TRBV28 TGTGCCAGCAGTTTATCGAGGGGGAGCAAAAACATTCAGTACTTC CASSLSRGSKNIQYF